This T cell receptor (beta chain) emerged from a study of T cell responses to AZD1222 COVID-19 vaccine. TCRdb keeps only in-frame clones here, not all; method: immunoSEQ multiplex PCR. The sample consists of just under 150,000 clones, approximately 86% of them appearing once. J gave up 7 bases and V 7 bases, and 11 bases lay outside the gene matches. Germline assignment: CDR1 SNHLY and CDR2 FYNNEI. This CDR3 has 14 residues. The material sequenced was peripheral blood, taken 28 days after the second AZD1222 dose. The chain links TRBV2 to TRBJ2-7, with 9 nucleotides matching TRBD1. The sequence was collected from an adult who received the AZD1222 COVID-19 vaccine. The CDR3 DNA reads TGTGCCAGCACCTTGGAACAGGGGGCAGGTGAGCAGTACTTC. Residues: CASTLEQGAGEQYF.